One and the same sample provided the 29 T cell receptor beta chains below, sequenced in a study of beta chain features in type 1 diabetes. Of the isolated RNA, all was reverse transcribed, and so the sequenced material was expressed TCRB transcripts. Measured with immunoSEQ multiplex PCR; TCRdb has only the in-frame clones, and not every one. This table has fewer than 500,000 clones, about 15% appearing once. Sequenced sample: naive CD4+ T cells from blood. The receptors come from a man aged 25 to 40 in good health.

This clone was counted between two and nine times. This rearrangement joins TRBV7-2 to TRBJ1-1, with D hard to call. Germline values: CDR1 SGHTA, CDR2 FQGNSA. The CDR3 has 16 amino acids. Trimming stripped 0 bases from V and 0 bases from J, with 11 bases between. The CDR3 DNA sequence: TGTGCCAGCAGCTTAGCTTTCTCTAATCTGAACACTGAAGCTTTCTTT. Protein: CASSLAFSNLNTEAFF.

In its sample, this clone was seen a few times. The chain employs TRBV4-3 and TRBJ1-4; the match to TRBD1 covers 10 bases. This CDR3 spans 15 amino acids. J was trimmed by 5 bases and V by 4 bases; bases with no gene match: 4. The germline V gene has CDR1 LGHNA and CDR2 YSLEER. The CDR3, as DNA: TGCGCCAGCAGCCCCGGGGACAGGGGCAATGAAAAACTGTTTTTT. This codes for CASSPGDRGNEKLFF.

The V and J genes are TRBV4-3 and TRBJ2-3, with 7 bases matching TRBD1. Per germline, CDR1 LGHNA and CDR2 YSLEER. The CDR3 is made up of 15 amino acids. The V gene end was trimmed by 1 base and the J gene end by 6 bases; junction bases not matched to a gene: 7. CDR3 residues: CASSQGGTEADTQYF. The DNA of the CDR3 is TGCGCCAGCAGCCAAGGGGGGACAGAGGCCGATACGCAGTATTTT.

This clone has a handful of counts. The chain recombines TRBV28 with TRBJ2-3; 11 bases agree with TRBD2. CDR3 length: 21 residues. CDR1 is MDHEN and CDR2 is SYDVKM in the germline V gene. The V gene end was trimmed by 6 bases and the J gene end by 0 bases; junction bases not matched to a gene: 20. The CDR3 bases are TGTGCCAGCAGGCCCCTCCGGGGACTAGCGGACCCGGCGGGTAGCACAGATACGCAGTATTTT. Its protein is CASRPLRGLADPAGSTDTQYF.

V and J are TRBV11-2 and TRBJ2-3, with 8 bases matching TRBD2. J gave up 7 bases and V 8 bases, and 5 bases lay outside the gene matches. In germline, CDR1 is SGHAT, CDR2 FQNNGV. The CDR3 sequence is 12 residues long. CDR3 in amino acids: CASGSGTYTQYF. CDR3 coding DNA: TGTGCCAGCGGTAGCGGGACTTATACGCAGTATTTT.

A few counts support this clone. This specimen includes other DNA sequences encoding the same CDR3. The V call is TRBV9, the J call TRBJ2-3; D not certain. CDR1 SGDLS and CDR2 YYNGEE come from the germline V gene. The CDR3 runs 13 residues. Between the trimmed V and J ends, which lost 0 bases and 3 bases, there was a span of 5 bases. DNA of the CDR3: TGTGCCAGCAGCGTAGGTAGAACAGATACGCAGTATTTT. It encodes CASSVGRTDTQYF.

This clone was picked up a small number of times. The chain uses TRBV5-1 and TRBJ2-7; TRBD1 or TRBD2 may be the D gene (5 bases each). The CDR3 is 13 residues long. V was trimmed by 1 base and J by 7 bases, leaving 12 bases between them. Germline CDR1 is SGHRS and CDR2 is YFSETQ. CDR3 loop: CASSLPGLGEQYF. DNA of the CDR3: TGCGCCAGCAGCTTGCCGGGGCTCGGGGAGCAGTACTTC.

A few counts support this clone. The chain joins TRBV6-5 to TRBJ2-5, with 12 bases aligning to TRBD2. Germline CDR1 is MNHEY and CDR2 is SVGAGI. The CDR3 contains 14 residues. Unmatched junction bases numbered 3, after V lost 6 bases and J lost 4 bases. Written as DNA, the CDR3 is TGTGCCAGCAGCCTAGCGGGGGGGAGAGAGACCCAGTACTTC. Translating it yields CASSLAGGRETQYF.

A few counts support this clone. The chain recombines TRBV18 with TRBJ2-1; 7 positions match TRBD2. The trim removed 3 bases at V and 4 bases at J, leaving 6 bases unmatched. Germline V lookup: CDR1 KGHSH, CDR2 LQKENI. The CDR3 is made up of 15 amino acids. The CDR3 loop reads CASSPGLGRYNEQFF. The CDR3, as DNA: TGTGCCAGCTCACCTGGACTAGGCCGATACAATGAGCAGTTCTTC.

In this sample, this clone turned up a few times. CDR3 residues: CASSHYRGVNEKLFF. The CDR3 region has the DNA TGCGCCAGCAGTCATTATAGGGGGGTTAATGAAAAACTGTTTTTT. The chain links TRBV23-1 to TRBJ1-4; possibly TRBD1 for D (6 bases). TRBV23-1 is given ORF status, its function remaining uncertain. The CDR3 covers 15 residues. V lost 3 bases and J lost 4, with 12 bases in between.

This clone was picked up a small number of times. The gene calls are TRBV7-8 and TRBJ2-5; D may be TRBD2 (6 bases). The CDR3 is made up of 17 amino acids. Per germline, CDR1 SGHVS and CDR2 FQNEAQ. Trimming removed 8 bases at V and 1 base at J, with 23 bases between. The CDR3 here is CASGTRWGDRRQETQYF. For the CDR3, the DNA is TGTGCCAGCGGAACTAGATGGGGGGATCGGCGCCAAGAGACCCAGTACTTC.

The chain recombines TRBV10-3 with TRBJ1-5; TRBD1 aligns across 7 bases. Per the germline V gene, CDR1 is ENHRY and CDR2 is SYGVKD. The CDR3 extends over 13 amino acids. V was clipped by 5 bases and J by 4 bases; unmatched bases: 2. The CDR3 is CAISPGGNQPQHF. In DNA, the CDR3 is TGTGCCATCAGTCCAGGGGGAAATCAGCCCCAGCATTTT.

This clone was detected a few times. V is TRBV15 and J is TRBJ2-5; D not certain. Deletions cut 3 bases from V and 5 bases from J, with 7 bases between. The CDR3 is made up of 12 amino acids. Germline CDR1 is LNHNV and CDR2 is YYDKDF (reference sequence). CDR3 DNA sequence: TGTGCCACCAGCAGTATCAGCGAGACCCAGTACTTC. Protein: CATSSISETQYF.

This clone was seen only a few times. J is TRBJ1-2 and V is TRBV4-3, with D unresolved. Germline lookup yields CDR1 LGHNA and CDR2 YSLEER. V dropped 0 bases and J dropped 8 bases, with 16 bases sitting between them. The CDR3 spans 15 residues. The CDR3 reads CASSQDWGVGLGYTF. The CDR3 DNA reads as TGCGCCAGCAGCCAAGATTGGGGAGTTGGGCTAGGCTACACCTTC.

This clone was seen more than once but under ten times. J is TRBJ2-3 and V is TRBV11-3, with 8 bases matching TRBD1. Unmatched junction bases numbered 9, after V lost 8 bases and J lost 5 bases. CDR1 is SGHNT, CDR2 YENEEA, per germline. The CDR3 length is 14 residues. The CDR3 DNA follows: TGTGCCAGCCGTTTTGGACAGGGAGAAGATACGCAGTATTTT. This sequence encodes CASRFGQGEDTQYF.

This clone showed up just a few times. This chain connects TRBV19 to TRBJ2-3; D not certain. The CDR3 is made up of 15 amino acids. Germline-derived CDR1 and CDR2 are LNHDA and SQIVND (reference sequence). V gave up 7 bases and J gave up 5 bases, with 19 bases separating them. CDR3 sequence (DNA): TGTGCCAGTACCCCCCGAATCGCAGATGGAGATACGCAGTATTTT. Translated, it gives CASTPRIADGDTQYF.

This clone was counted between two and nine times. The CDR3 DNA reads as TGTGCCAGCAGCCAATCAGGGATAGTGAGAAATGAGCAGTTCTTC. Encoded protein: CASSQSGIVRNEQFF. The chain combines TRBV2 with TRBJ2-1, with D possibly being TRBD1 (5 bases). The V end was cut by 6 bases, the J end by 7 bases, with 19 bases between. The V gene's germline CDR1 is SNHLY and CDR2 FYNNEI. The CDR3 totals 15 residues.

There are a few counts of this clone. V and J are TRBV28 and TRBJ1-1; TRBD1 matches at 8 bases. There are 14 residues in the CDR3. The V segment lost 4 bases and the J segment 1 base; nucleotides outside the gene matches: 2. Germline-derived CDR1 and CDR2 are MDHEN and SYDVKM. CDR3 region: CASSYDRGNTEAFF. CDR3 DNA sequence: TGTGCCAGCAGTTATGACAGGGGGAACACTGAAGCTTTCTTT.

This clone has just a few counts. The chain carries TRBV30 and TRBJ2-1, with 9 bases fitting TRBD1. Germline loops: CDR1 GTSNPN, CDR2 SVGIG (reference sequence). The CDR3 totals 13 residues. Trimming cost V 4 bases and J 3 bases; bases outside gene matches: 1. The CDR3 here is CAWKDRGYNEQFF. In DNA, the CDR3 is TGTGCCTGGAAGGACAGGGGCTACAATGAGCAGTTCTTC.

The CDR3 is CASSQATPGTDTQYF. CDR3 bases: TGTGCCAGCAGCCAGGCGACTCCGGGCACAGATACGCAGTATTTT. The genes are TRBV7-9 and TRBJ2-3; D uncertain. Germline V lookup: CDR1 SEHNR, CDR2 FQNEAQ (reference sequence). V gave up 5 bases and J gave up 1 base, with 13 bases separating them. This CDR3 comprises 15 residues.

This clone was observed a handful of times. The rearrangement joins TRBV12-5 to TRBJ2-5, with 7 bases aligning to TRBD2. CDR1 is LGHNT, CDR2 FRNRAP, per germline. The CDR3 runs to 14 residues. V shed 2 bases, J shed 4 bases, and the junction held 4 bases outside the gene matches. CDR3 DNA: TGTGCTAGTGGTTTGTCTGCGGGAGTAGAGACCCAGTACTTC. Protein: CASGLSAGVETQYF.

This clone has a handful of counts. The gene calls are TRBV5-4 and TRBJ2-1, with a weak D call TRBD2 (7 bases). There are 15 residues in the CDR3. Germline lookup yields CDR1 SGHNT and CDR2 YYREEE (reference sequence). V was clipped by 2 bases and J by 6 bases, with 15 bases between them. CDR3 in amino acids: CASSFMGGGRNEQFF. The CDR3 nucleotides are TGTGCCAGCAGCTTTATGGGCGGGGGCCGCAATGAGCAGTTCTTC.

This clone occurred a few times. The chain has TRBV2 and TRBJ2-1; tentative D call: TRBD1 (5 bases). This CDR3 region has 14 residues. The V gene's germline CDR1 is SNHLY and CDR2 FYNNEI. Trimming left V 3 bases short and J 4 bases short, with 10 bases between. As DNA, the CDR3 is TGTGCCAGCAGTGACCAGGGCAAATACAATGAGCAGTTCTTC. It is translated as CASSDQGKYNEQFF.

This clone has just a few counts. The chain has TRBV7-2 and TRBJ1-6; maybe TRBD1 (5 bases). V lost 1 base, J lost 7 bases, and 8 bases lay in between. CDR3 length: 14 residues. Germline-derived CDR1 and CDR2 are SGHTA and FQGNSA. CDR3 in amino acids: CASSLGGRNSPLHF. The CDR3 DNA reads TGTGCCAGCAGCTTAGGGGGGAGGAATTCACCCCTCCACTTT.

This clone was seen more than once but under ten times. The chain joins TRBV2 to TRBJ2-3; 9 bases match TRBD1. The germline V gene has CDR1 SNHLY and CDR2 FYNNEI. The V gene end was trimmed by 6 bases and the J gene end by 4 bases; junction bases not matched to a gene: 8. CDR3 length: 15 amino acids. CDR3 amino acids: CASRDRGLPADTQYF. The CDR3 nucleotides are TGTGCCAGCAGGGACAGGGGCCTTCCGGCAGATACGCAGTATTTT.

This clone was recorded a few times. V usage is TRBV6-1 and J usage is TRBJ1-5; a possible D gene is TRBD1 (6 bases). CDR3 length: 14 amino acids. V was cut by 5 bases and J by 4 bases, with 12 bases left in between. CDR1 is MNHNS and CDR2 is SASEGT in the germline V gene. CDR3 sequence (DNA): TGTGCCAGCAGTAGAACAGGGAGTAATCAGCCCCAGCATTTT. It is translated as CASSRTGSNQPQHF.

This clone came up a few times. The chain recombines TRBV27 with TRBJ2-1; 9 nucleotides agree with TRBD2. The CDR3 consists of 16 residues. V lost 2 bases, J lost 2 bases, and 4 bases stayed unmatched. CDR1 and CDR2 from the germline V gene are MNHEY and SMNVEV (reference sequence). The CDR3 DNA reads as TGTGCCAGCAGTTTACGCGGGGGGGCGACCTACAATGAGCAGTTCTTC. Amino acid sequence: CASSLRGGATYNEQFF.

This sequence joins TRBV5-1 and TRBJ2-5; 7 nucleotides agree with TRBD2. Trimming cost V 4 bases and J 0 bases; bases outside gene matches: 6. This CDR3 spans 15 amino acids. CDR1 and CDR2 (germline): SGHRS, YFSETQ. CDR3 amino acids: CASSGARGYQETQYF. DNA of the CDR3: TGCGCCAGCAGCGGGGCGCGGGGGTACCAAGAGACCCAGTACTTC.

This clone was found a few times. The V call is TRBV7-9, the J call TRBJ2-3, with D possibly called TRBD1 or TRBD2 (5 bases each). Trimming took off 5 bases at V and 0 bases at J, with 9 bases between the two ends. CDR1 is SEHNR and CDR2 is FQNEAQ in the germline V gene (reference sequence). The CDR3 runs 14 residues. The CDR3 reads CASSVGGSTDTQYF. DNA of the CDR3: TGTGCCAGCAGCGTTGGGGGAAGCACAGATACGCAGTATTTT.